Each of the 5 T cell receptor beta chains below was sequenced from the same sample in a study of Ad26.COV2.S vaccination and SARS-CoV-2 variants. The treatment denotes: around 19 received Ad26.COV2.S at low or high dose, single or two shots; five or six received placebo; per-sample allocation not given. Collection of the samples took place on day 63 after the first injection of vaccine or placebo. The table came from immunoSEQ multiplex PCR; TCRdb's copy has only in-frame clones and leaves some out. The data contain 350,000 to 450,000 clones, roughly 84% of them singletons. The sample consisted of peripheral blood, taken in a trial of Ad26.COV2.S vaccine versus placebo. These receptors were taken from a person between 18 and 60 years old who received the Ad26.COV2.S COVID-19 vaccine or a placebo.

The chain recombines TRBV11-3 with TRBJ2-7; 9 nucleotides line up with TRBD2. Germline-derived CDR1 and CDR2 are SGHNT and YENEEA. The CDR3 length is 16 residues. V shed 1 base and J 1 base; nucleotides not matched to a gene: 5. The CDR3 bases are TGTGCCAGCAGCTTAGCTCCGACTAGCGGTTCCTACGAGCAGTACTTC. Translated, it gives CASSLAPTSGSYEQYF.

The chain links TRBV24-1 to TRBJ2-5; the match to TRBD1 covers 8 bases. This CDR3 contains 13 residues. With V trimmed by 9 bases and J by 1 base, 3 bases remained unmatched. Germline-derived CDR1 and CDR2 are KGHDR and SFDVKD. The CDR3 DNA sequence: TGTGCCACCTCTCAGGGGGCCCAAGAGACCCAGTACTTC. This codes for CATSQGAQETQYF.

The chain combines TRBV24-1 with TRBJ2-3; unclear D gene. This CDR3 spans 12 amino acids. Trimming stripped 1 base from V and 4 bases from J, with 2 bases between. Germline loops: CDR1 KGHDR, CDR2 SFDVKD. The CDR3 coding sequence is TGTGCCACCAGTGATTTACCAGATACGCAGTATTTT. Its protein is CATSDLPDTQYF.

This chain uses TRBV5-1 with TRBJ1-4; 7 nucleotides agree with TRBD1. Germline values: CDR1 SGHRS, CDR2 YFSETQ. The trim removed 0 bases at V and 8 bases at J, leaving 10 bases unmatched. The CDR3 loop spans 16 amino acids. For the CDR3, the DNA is TGCGCCAGCAGCTTGGTTTCCGGGACAGCGGGCGAAAAACTGTTTTTT. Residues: CASSLVSGTAGEKLFF.

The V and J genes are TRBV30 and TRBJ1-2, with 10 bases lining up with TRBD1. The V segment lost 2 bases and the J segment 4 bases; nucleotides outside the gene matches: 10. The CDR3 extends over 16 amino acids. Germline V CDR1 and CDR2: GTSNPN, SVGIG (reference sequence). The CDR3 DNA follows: TGTGCCTGGAGTCCTAAACCGACAGGGGGCATCTATGGCTACACCTTC. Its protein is CAWSPKPTGGIYGYTF.